A single sample gave rise to the 8 T cell receptor beta chains below, sequenced in a study of CXCR3-negative and CXCR3-positive naive CD8 T cells. Study-level points and caveats: Against CXCR3-negative naive cells, CXCR3-positive naive cells showed more hydrophobic TRB CDR3s.

No cognate antigen is known for these TCRs. Through 5' RACE with UMI labels, the TRB cDNA libraries were prepared. From its re-call of the 5' RACE reads, TCRdb lists each CDR3 protein once, without DNA. Recorded here are some 100,000 distinct CDR3 sequences; the top ten clones represent just over 0.35%. Source material: naive CXCR3+ CD8+ T cells from blood. Subset meaning: CD45RO-CCR7+CD27+CD95- naive CD8+ T cells expressing CXCR3 (TNR3+). These receptors came from a human donor in good health. Some clones in this sample may be carry-over from other donors' samples.

The rearrangement joins TRBV5-1 to TRBJ2-1; TCRdb picks TRBD1, but there is no DNA to check that call. This CDR3 spans 12 amino acids. CDR1 and CDR2 from the germline V gene are SGHRS and YFSETQ. This chain's CDR3 is CASSSGYNEQFF.

The chain recombines TRBV5-1 with TRBJ2-1; TCRdb selects TRBD2, and the lack of DNA leaves this call unchecked. Germline CDR1 is SGHRS and CDR2 is YFSETQ. The CDR3 is made up of 13 amino acids. This chain's CDR3 is CASTWSGDNEQFF.

J is TRBJ1-4 and V is TRBV12-3 or TRBV12-4; TCRdb's assignment of TRBD1 cannot be checked, as there is no DNA. This CDR3 region has 15 residues. This CDR3 reads CASSPRDRGDVKLFF.

The J gene is TRBJ2-1, the V gene TRBV7-8. Germline loops: CDR1 SGHVS, CDR2 FQNEAQ. This CDR3 contains 13 residues. The CDR3 sequence: CASSLAEYNEQFF.

This sequence joins TRBV7-3 and TRBJ2-3; TCRdb's assignment of TRBD1 cannot be checked, as there is no DNA. Per germline, CDR1 SGHTA and CDR2 FQGTGA. CDR3 length: 15 residues. The CDR3 is CASSLAGTYTDTQYF.

The chain employs TRBV28 and TRBJ1-5; without DNA, the TCRdb call of TRBD1 cannot be checked. The CDR3 consists of 15 residues. CDR1 MDHEN and CDR2 SYDVKM come from the germline V gene. The CDR3 loop reads CASSKTGRAGQPQHF.

This rearrangement joins TRBV28 to TRBJ2-3; TCRdb reports TRBD1, a call that lacks DNA to check it against. The germline V gene encodes CDR1 MDHEN and CDR2 SYDVKM. The CDR3 runs to 20 residues. The CDR3 sequence: CASSPGAGEGNLRPPDTQYF.

The V call is TRBV28, the J call TRBJ1-3. Germline assignment: CDR1 MDHEN and CDR2 SYDVKM. The CDR3 length is 15 residues. This chain's CDR3 is CASSPRRGGGNTIYF.